These 18 T cell receptor beta chains were sequenced from one sample in a study of blood T cell repertoires in COVID-19. TCRdb's table, derived via immunoSEQ multiplex PCR, lists solely in-frame clones and lacks some. The table includes around 150,000 clones, approximately 88% detected once. The material sequenced was PBMCs or T cells enriched from blood (not recorded which). The receptors were gathered from a man aged 65 to 79 who had been exposed to COVID-19.

This clone was seen a few times. This chain connects TRBV27 to TRBJ2-7; D is ambiguous. From germline, CDR1 is MNHEY and CDR2 SMNVEV (reference sequence). This CDR3 has 15 amino acids. V lost 2 bases and J lost 4, with 15 bases in between. The CDR3 DNA follows: TGTGCCAGCAGTTTAAGACGGGTTAGAAGTTACGAGCAGTACTTC. It encodes CASSLRRVRSYEQYF.

V usage is TRBV15 and J usage is TRBJ1-1; TRBD1 matches 7 bases. V lost 1 base, J lost 6 bases, and 8 bases stayed unmatched. CDR3 size: 15 residues. From germline, CDR1 is LNHNV and CDR2 YYDKDF (reference sequence). The CDR3 loop is CATSRGDSRVAEAFF. For the CDR3, the DNA is TGTGCCACCAGCAGAGGGGACAGCCGGGTCGCTGAAGCTTTCTTT.

The chain uses TRBV9 and TRBJ1-1; no definite D call. Trimming pared 4 bases from V and 0 bases from J, leaving 13 bases between. Germline V gene sequence: CDR1 SGDLS, CDR2 YYNGEE. The CDR3 has 15 amino acids. CDR3 sequence (DNA): TGTGCCAGCAGCCCAACCGGCGGGATGAACACTGAAGCTTTCTTT. This sequence encodes CASSPTGGMNTEAFF.

The chain joins TRBV6-5 to TRBJ2-7; 9 nucleotides line up with TRBD1. Per the germline V gene, CDR1 is MNHEY and CDR2 is SVGAGI. The CDR3 is 14 residues long. V dropped 6 bases and J dropped 3; count of bases not matched to a gene: 6. CDR3 sequence: CASSGTGPYYEQYF. CDR3 in DNA: TGTGCCAGCAGCGGGACAGGGCCGTACTACGAGCAGTACTTC.

The V and J genes are TRBV5-8 and TRBJ1-5, with TRBD1 matching over 9 bases. The CDR3 runs 12 residues. V shed 7 bases, J shed 6 bases, and the junction held 2 bases outside the gene matches. Germline CDR1 is SGHTS and CDR2 is YDEGEE. The CDR3 loop reads CASGDRVQPQHF. The CDR3 region has the DNA TGTGCCAGCGGGGACAGGGTTCAGCCCCAGCATTTT.

The V gene is TRBV19, the J gene TRBJ1-2; D unresolved. Germline CDR1 reads LNHDA; CDR2 reads SQIVND (reference sequence). V was trimmed by 4 bases and J by 8 bases, leaving 20 bases between them. The CDR3 runs 15 residues. The CDR3 nucleotides are TGTGCCAGTAGTAGAGGGCGCTCCCTTCGAGGAGGCTACACCTTC. Protein: CASSRGRSLRGGYTF.

The chain joins TRBV3-1 (or the pseudogene TRBV3-2) to TRBJ1-1; TRBD1 aligns across 7 bases. CDR1 and CDR2 (germline): LGHDT, YNNKEL (reference sequence). Germline trimming cut 0 bases from V and 5 bases from J; bases unmatched to any gene: 9. This CDR3 spans 16 amino acids. CDR3 amino acids: CASSQELLGGPTEAFF. The CDR3 nucleotides are TGTGCCAGCAGCCAAGAGCTGTTAGGGGGCCCGACTGAAGCTTTCTTT.

This clone was seen once. The chain carries TRBV7-2 and TRBJ1-2, with 10 bases aligning to TRBD1. Trimming at V came to 6 bases and at J to 4 bases, leaving 5 bases not matched to a gene. Germline CDR1 SGHTA, CDR2 FQGNSA. This CDR3 contains 14 residues. CDR3 nucleotide sequence: TGTGCCAGCAGTCGGAGGGACAGGGGCTATGGCTACACCTTC. Its protein is CASSRRDRGYGYTF.

This rearrangement joins TRBV19 to TRBJ1-5, with D maybe TRBD1 (6 bases). Trimming cost V 4 bases and J 2 bases, with 9 bases left between them. Germline V gene lookup returns CDR1 LNHDA and CDR2 SQIVND (reference sequence). The CDR3 consists of 14 residues. CDR3 in amino acids: CASSNREGNQPQHF. The CDR3 nucleotides are TGTGCCAGTAGTAACAGGGAAGGCAATCAGCCCCAGCATTTT.

This clone turned up a few times. The rearrangement joins TRBV18 to TRBJ2-3; TRBD2 matches at 7 bases. The CDR3 extends over 17 amino acids. The germline gives CDR1 KGHSH, CDR2 LQKENI. Losses at the gene ends were 2 bases for V and 1 base for J; bases not matched to a gene: 9. The CDR3 DNA is TGTGCCAGCTCACCAAGCCTTGCGGGAGTCGGCACAGATACGCAGTATTTT. Residues: CASSPSLAGVGTDTQYF.

The CDR3 nucleotides are TGTGCCAGCAGCTCTTCAGACAGGGTCGGCTATGGCTACACCTTC. It is translated as CASSSSDRVGYGYTF. The rearrangement links TRBV5-6 to TRBJ1-2; 7 positions match TRBD1. The ends lost 3 bases at V and 4 bases at J; junction bases unmatched: 9. The CDR3 covers 15 residues. CDR1 is SGHDT and CDR2 is YYEEEE in the germline V gene.

The chain joins TRBV7-9 to TRBJ1-5; weak D call: TRBD1 (5 bases). Trimming took off 4 bases at V and 2 bases at J, with 15 bases between the two ends. In germline, CDR1 is SEHNR, CDR2 FQNEAQ (reference sequence). The CDR3 totals 16 residues. CDR3 protein: CASSSAREAGNQPQHF. The CDR3 DNA sequence: TGTGCCAGCAGCTCAGCCAGGGAGGCGGGCAATCAGCCCCAGCATTTT.

This chain links TRBV6-5 with TRBJ2-1; 7 positions agree with TRBD2. Germline loops: CDR1 MNHEY, CDR2 SVGAGI. Trimming at V came to 4 bases and at J to 6 bases, leaving 3 bases not matched to a gene. The CDR3 loop spans 13 amino acids. The CDR3 loop reads CASSWRTSNEQFF. CDR3 DNA sequence: TGTGCCAGCAGTTGGCGGACTAGCAATGAGCAGTTCTTC.

The CDR3 protein is CASSHQTSGKETQYF. The DNA for the CDR3 is TGTGCCAGCAGCCACCAGACTAGCGGGAAAGAGACCCAGTACTTC. This chain uses TRBV6-2 or TRBV6-3 with TRBJ2-5; 11 nucleotides line up with TRBD2. J gave up 3 bases and V 6 bases, and 6 bases lay outside the gene matches. The CDR3 runs 15 residues. CDR1 MNHEY and CDR2 SVGEGT come from the germline V gene.

V and J are TRBV18 and TRBJ2-7, with D unresolved. The CDR3 is 14 residues long. V lost 3 bases, J lost 6 bases, and 15 bases lay in between. Germline loops: CDR1 KGHSH, CDR2 LQKENI. The CDR3 bases are TGTGCCAGCTCACCTACTCAGACATCCCTCGAGCAGTACTTC. Residues: CASSPTQTSLEQYF.

This chain connects TRBV19 to TRBJ2-1; D possibly corresponds to TRBD2 (6 bases). This CDR3 spans 14 amino acids. CDR1 LNHDA and CDR2 SQIVND come from the germline V gene (reference sequence). Trimming removed 3 bases from V and 5 bases from J, with 11 bases in between. CDR3 sequence (DNA): TGTGCCAGTAGTATCGCGGGGACCCACAATGAGCAGTTCTTC. Translated: CASSIAGTHNEQFF.

This clone has a single count. The chain has TRBV12-3 or TRBV12-4 and TRBJ1-1, with a tentative D call TRBD1 (5 bases). CDR3 length equals 13 residues. V was cut by 5 bases and J by 3 bases, with 10 bases left in between. CDR3 in DNA: TGTGCCAGCAGTGTAAGGGGCTACACTGAAGCTTTCTTT. Translated: CASSVRGYTEAFF.

The rearrangement joins TRBV10-3 to TRBJ2-3; D might be TRBD1 (5 bases). Looked up from germline, CDR1 is ENHRY and CDR2 is SYGVKD. Trimming shortened V by 3 bases and J by 0 bases, and 7 bases separated the two germline ends. The CDR3 has 14 residues. This CDR3 reads CAISEGVSTDTQYF. The DNA for the CDR3 is TGTGCCATCAGTGAAGGGGTTAGCACAGATACGCAGTATTTT.